These T cell receptor beta chains were read from a single sample in a study of blood T cell repertoires in COVID-19. Sequencing was performed with immunoSEQ multiplex PCR; in TCRdb, only in-frame clones are kept and a portion is missing. The data hold roughly 13,000 clones, with around 78% observed a single time. The sequenced sample was peripheral blood. These receptor sequences come from a middle-aged man with active or convalescent COVID-19. The CDR3 runs from the conserved cysteine through the conserved F or W. The D gene is left open where the match is weak. Clone sizes are given selectively: once, few, many, or a class where the clone is expanded.

cdr3_nt	cdr3_aa	d_call	cdr3_length	clone_size	j_call	v_call
TGCGCCAGCAGCTTGACAGACTATGGCTACACCTTC	CASSLTDYGYTF	.	12	.	TRBJ1-2	TRBV5-1
TGTGCCAGCAGCATCTACAGGCCAGCCGGAGCTACGCAGTATTTT	CASSIYRPAGATQYF	.	15	.	TRBJ2-3	TRBV21-1
TGTGCCAGCAGGGGAGGAAGCAATCAGCCCCAGCATTTT	CASRGGSNQPQHF	.	13	.	TRBJ1-5	TRBV28
TGTGCCAGCAGCTTACACCCGGGGGGGTCCTCTGGGGAGCTGTTTTTT	CASSLHPGGSSGELFF	TRBD2	16	.	TRBJ2-2	TRBV7-9
TGTGCCAGCAGCTCTACAGGGATGGGGCAGCCCCAGCATTTT	CASSSTGMGQPQHF	.	14	.	TRBJ1-5	TRBV5-6
TGTGCCAGCAGCAACGTGGGGACAGGGGTCTACGAGCAGTACTTC	CASSNVGTGVYEQYF	TRBD1	15	.	TRBJ2-7	TRBV7-9
TGTGCCAGCAGCAGAGGGCCAGATACGCAGTATTTT	CASSRGPDTQYF	.	12	.	TRBJ2-3	TRBV3-1/TRBV3-2
TGCGCCAGCAGCCAAGAAGCCGGGACAGACTCCTACAATGAGCAGTTCTTC	CASSQEAGTDSYNEQFF	TRBD1	17	.	TRBJ2-1	TRBV4-1
TGTGCCAGCAGCAGGGTCATGAACACTGAAGCTTTCTTT	CASSRVMNTEAFF	.	13	.	TRBJ1-1	TRBV2
TGTGCCAGCAGCGTGACTAGCGGGGGTGGGGATACGCAGTATTTT	CASSVTSGGGDTQYF	TRBD2	15	.	TRBJ2-3	TRBV9
TGTGCCAGCAGTTACAAGACAGCTGGAAACACCATATATTTT	CASSYKTAGNTIYF	.	14	.	TRBJ1-3	TRBV6-5
TGTGCCACCAGCACGCGGGGCTATCCCAATGAAAAACTGTTTTTT	CATSTRGYPNEKLFF	.	15	.	TRBJ1-4	TRBV15
TGTGCCAGCAGCTTTCTCCTAAGCACAGATACGCAGTATTTT	CASSFLLSTDTQYF	.	14	.	TRBJ2-3	TRBV7-2
TGCGCCAGCAGCCAAGACGGGTCATATAATTCACCCCTCCACTTT	CASSQDGSYNSPLHF	.	15	few	TRBJ1-6	TRBV4-1
TGTGCCAGCAGCTTGACAGGGGGAAGGCAGCCCCAGCATTTT	CASSLTGGRQPQHF	TRBD1	14	.	TRBJ1-5	TRBV7-9
TGCAGCGTTGGCGACAGCTACGAGCAGTACTTC	CSVGDSYEQYF	.	11	.	TRBJ2-7	TRBV29-1
TGCGCCAGCAGCCCCCAGGTTGGTTCAGGGGACAATTCACCCCTCCACTTT	CASSPQVGSGDNSPLHF	.	17	.	TRBJ1-6	TRBV5-1
TGTGCCATCAGTACCACCACCGAGGAGTACGAGCAGTACTTC	CAISTTTEEYEQYF	.	14	.	TRBJ2-7	TRBV10-3
TGTGCCACCGGGACTAGCGGGCTTTCTAGCACAGATACGCAGTATTTT	CATGTSGLSSTDTQYF	TRBD2	16	.	TRBJ2-3	TRBV7-9
TGCGCCAGCAGCCAAGACAGGTACCAAGAGACCCAGTACTTC	CASSQDRYQETQYF	.	14	.	TRBJ2-5	TRBV4-1